Each of the 10 T cell receptor beta chains below was sequenced from the same sample in a study of human T cells and chemical hapten exposure. TCRdb itself ran the RACE reads through MiXCR, one entry per CDR3 protein. The table lists tens of thousands of distinct CDR3 sequences, roughly 9.2% of them singletons, with 2.5% to 3.5% in the top ten. Stated time point: patch test 1, 2 weeks after DPC sensitization. Noted treatment: therapeutic diphenylcyclopropenone sensitization with weekly scalp DPC. The sequencing used whole blood, collected in connection with sensitization to the hapten diphenylcyclopropenone (DPC). Receptor source: a woman in her 40s with alopecia areata. Some clones in this sample may be carry-over from other donors' samples.

This clonotype showed up many times. The chain uses TRBV29-1 and TRBJ1-1; D gene uncertain. CDR3 size: 12 residues. Looked up from germline, CDR1 is SQVTM and CDR2 is ANQGSEA. Trimming removed 4 bases from V and 6 bases from J, with 12 bases in between. As DNA, the CDR3 is TGCAGCGTTGTTCTGGTCGGCTCTGAAGCTTTCTTT. It encodes CSVVLVGSEAFF.

This clonotype was observed a handful of times. The chain links TRBV4-2 to TRBJ2-3, with 7 positions matching TRBD2. Trimming cost V 0 bases and J 0 bases; bases outside gene matches: 0. CDR1 LGHNA and CDR2 YNFKEQ come from the germline V gene. This CDR3 has 15 amino acids. DNA of the CDR3: TGTGCCAGCAGCCAAGAGCGGGGGAGCACAGATACGCAGTATTTT. Its translation is CASSQERGSTDTQYF.

This clonotype was recorded at least ten times. The chain employs TRBV5-1 and TRBJ2-5, with D perhaps TRBD2 (5 bases). Germline assignment: CDR1 SGHRS and CDR2 YFSETQ. Trimming pared 2 bases from V and 0 bases from J, leaving 14 bases between. CDR3 size: 16 residues. CDR3 amino acids: CASSFSRRVYQETQYF. CDR3 in DNA: TGCGCCAGCAGCTTCTCCCGGCGGGTGTACCAAGAGACCCAGTACTTC.

The genes are TRBV4-3 and TRBJ2-1, with 12 positions matching TRBD2. Trimming took 1 base from V and 5 from J; bases not matched to a gene: 6. Germline lookup yields CDR1 LGHNA and CDR2 YSLEER. The CDR3 spans 17 residues. The DNA for the CDR3 is TGCGCCAGCAGCCAAGGGCTAGCGGGGGGGCGTAACAATGAGCAGTTCTTC. It codes for CASSQGLAGGRNNEQFF.

This clonotype appeared many times. This chain uses TRBV7-2 with TRBJ2-3; the D is unclear. V shed 5 bases and J shed 1 base, with 7 bases lying between them. The CDR3 contains 13 residues. Germline V gene sequence: CDR1 SGHTA, CDR2 FQGNSA. For the CDR3, the DNA is TGTGCCAGCAGCCCAACCCGCACAGATACGCAGTATTTT. Amino acid sequence: CASSPTRTDTQYF.

The table lists this clonotype with many counts. The V gene is TRBV12-3 or TRBV12-4, the J gene TRBJ1-6; TRBD1 matches 7 bases. V lost 5 bases to trimming and J lost 5 bases; unmatched junction nucleotides: 12. The CDR3 consists of 17 residues. The CDR3 sequence is CASSLGLTGTDNSPLHF. The CDR3 coding sequence is TGTGCCAGCAGTCTAGGGTTAACAGGGACAGATAATTCACCCCTCCACTTT.

The chain recombines TRBV28 with TRBJ2-3; D perhaps matches TRBD1 (5 bases). This CDR3 contains 15 residues. CDR1 is MDHEN, CDR2 SYDVKM, per germline. Trimming cost V 6 bases and J 7 bases, with 20 bases left between them. The CDR3 nucleotides are TGTGCCAGCAGGTCTGACATAACGAAGGGGAATACGCAGTATTTT. It translates to CASRSDITKGNTQYF.

This clonotype was seen ten or more times. The V call is TRBV20-1, the J call TRBJ2-5, with 8 bases matching TRBD1. Germline trimming cut 5 bases from V and 5 bases from J; bases unmatched to any gene: 7. The CDR3 totals 13 residues. CDR1 is DFQATT, CDR2 SNEGSKA, per germline (reference sequence). CDR3 nucleotide sequence: TGCAGTGCTCAAACAGGGGGTTGGGAGACCCAGTACTTC. It specifies CSAQTGGWETQYF.

Notes on this clonotype: Compared with germline, one end of the junction differs, possibly owing to a read error. The V gene is TRBV28, the J gene TRBJ2-4; TRBD1 agrees at 9 bases. This CDR3 is 17 amino acids long. Germline CDR1 and CDR2: MDHEN and SYDVKM. CDR3 in DNA: TGTGCCTGCAGTCCCGAGGACAGGGGTTTAGCCAAAAACATTCAGTACTTC. As protein: CACSPEDRGLAKNIQYF.

This clonotype showed up many times. V and J are TRBV3-1 and TRBJ1-4; TRBD1 might be the D (5 bases). This CDR3 region has 14 residues. The germline CDR1 and CDR2 sequences are LGHDT and YNNKEL (reference sequence). The ends were cut back, 4 bases at V and 4 bases at J, with 10 bases in the middle. CDR3 DNA sequence: TGTGCCAGCAGCCCCTGGGGGGTTAATGAAAAACTGTTTTTT. This sequence encodes CASSPWGVNEKLFF.